This paragraph covers one TCR beta chain sequence. Its cognate antigen is unknown. The data derive from a study of cytomegalovirus exposure and HLA in healthy donors. Study at large: Out of several hundred genotyped donors, about 80% belonged to the Caucasian-associated ancestry cluster.

Study conclusions and caveats: Follow-up analysis later connected one missense variant in DCLRE1C with trimming of TCR beta V- and J-genes.

The CDR3 runs to 16 residues. The germline V gene encodes CDR1 MDHEN and CDR2 SYDVKM. V lost 1 base, J lost 8 bases, and 12 bases stayed unmatched. At collection, donors were nominally healthy, but unrecorded immune exposures were probable. The PCR ran on 60 Vbeta and 13 Jbeta primers. Sequencing used immunoSEQ multiplex PCR; TCRdb keeps in-frame clones, though not all of them. This sample's table reports over 45,000 clones. The TCR sequence derives from a woman aged 18-29 years in good health and CMV-seronegative. The rearrangement uses TRBV28 and TRBJ1-2; TRBD1 aligns across 8 bases. The specimen was PBMCs. In nucleotides, the CDR3 is TGTGCCAGCAGTTTATCGCCGCAGGGGGCCCCTCGGGGCTACACCTTC. This gives the protein CASSLSPQGAPRGYTF.